These 19 T cell receptor beta chains share one sample of origin, sequenced in a study of blood T cells in healthy people across ages. Alongside a J-beta primer mix, a sample-barcoded 5' primer served in a second PCR lasting about 6 to 12 cycles. Each CDR3 protein gets one entry after TCRdb re-called the 5' RACE reads with MiXCR. The sample consists of 540,000 or so distinct CDR3 sequences, 40% to 50% of them appearing once. Sequencing used blood. Receptors were obtained from an elderly man in good health.

The rearrangement joins TRBV4-3 to TRBJ1-4; weak D call: TRBD1 (5 bases). The V and J ends lost 0 bases and 7 bases respectively, with 12 bases between them. Germline CDR1 is LGHNA and CDR2 is YSLEER. This CDR3 spans 15 amino acids. The CDR3 here is CASSQDRRGFEKLFF. CDR3 in DNA: TGCGCCAGCAGCCAAGATCGGAGGGGTTTTGAAAAACTGTTTTTT.

The J gene is TRBJ2-1, the V gene TRBV6-2 or TRBV6-3; 7 bases are a match to TRBD2. CDR1 MNHEY and CDR2 SVGEGT come from the germline V gene. This CDR3 has 14 amino acids. After removal of 2 bases from V and 8 bases from J, the junction contained 6 bases not matched to a gene. CDR3 amino acids: CASSYKRGRDEQFF. The DNA of the CDR3 is TGTGCCAGCAGTTACAAGCGGGGTAGAGATGAGCAGTTCTTC.

This chain connects TRBV7-3 to TRBJ2-1, with 7 bases identical to TRBD1. The length of the CDR3 is 17 residues. Trimming took 1 base from V and 4 from J; bases not matched to a gene: 10. CDR1 is SGHTA, CDR2 FQGTGA, per germline. CDR3 sequence (DNA): TGTGCCAGCAGCTTAAAGAGAGGGGGCGGCTCTTACAATGAGCAGTTCTTC. Translated, it gives CASSLKRGGGSYNEQFF.

As concerns this clonotype: Being one base from a much bigger clone, this may be a read error. V and J are TRBV6-6 and TRBJ2-1; D remains ambiguous. CDR3 length: 11 amino acids. V was trimmed by 4 bases and J by 12 bases, leaving 10 bases between them. Germline assignment: CDR1 MNHNY and CDR2 SVGAGI (reference sequence). The CDR3, as DNA: TGTGCCAGCAGTTTTAGGGATGGGCAGTTCTTC. It is translated as CASSFRDGQFF.

The V call is TRBV18, the J call TRBJ1-2; no definite D call. Germline V gene lookup returns CDR1 KGHSH and CDR2 LQKENI. The CDR3 length is 16 residues. V shed 6 bases and J shed 2 bases, with 19 bases lying between them. The CDR3 loop is CASSVDGDIHNYGYTF. The CDR3 coding sequence is TGTGCCAGCTCCGTGGACGGGGATATCCACAACTATGGCTACACCTTC. Full variable domain (outside the CDR3, taken from reference TRBV18 and TRBJ1-2): NAGVMQNPRHLVRRRGQEARLRCSPMKGHSHVYWYRQLPEEGLKFMVYLQKENIIDESGMPKERFSAEFPKEGPSILRIQQVVRGDSAAYFCASSVDGDIHNYGYTFGSGTRLTVV.

The chain combines TRBV12-3 or TRBV12-4 with TRBJ1-1; D not certain. The V gene lost 2 bases and the J gene lost 5 bases, with 12 bases spanning the gap. CDR3 length equals 14 residues. Here the CDR3 DNA reads TGTGCCAGCAGTTTAAGAGGGATTGGGACTGAAGCTTTCTTT. This translates into CASSLRGIGTEAFF.

This clonotype was found a few times. The chain is built from TRBV7-2 and TRBJ2-1; D might be TRBD2 (6 bases). The V and J ends lost 0 bases and 7 bases respectively, with 7 bases between them. The germline V gene encodes CDR1 SGHTA and CDR2 FQGNSA. This CDR3 region has 13 residues. CDR3 coding DNA: TGTGCCAGCAGCTTAGCCCGGGAGAATGAGCAGTTCTTC. This sequence encodes CASSLARENEQFF.

In nucleotides, the CDR3 is TGCAGTGCAGGGGGACTAGCTATAGAGACCCAGTTCTTC. Translating it yields CSAGGLAIETQFF. The chain is built from TRBV20-1 and TRBJ2-1; 9 nucleotides match TRBD2. The CDR3 sequence is 13 residues long. After removal of 6 bases from V and 13 bases from J, the junction contained 13 bases not matched to a gene. CDR1 is DFQATT, CDR2 SNEGSKA, per germline (reference sequence).

The chain couples TRBV9 to TRBJ2-3, with 11 bases lining up with TRBD1. Germline loops: CDR1 SGDLS, CDR2 YYNGEE. Trimming cost V 0 bases and J 4 bases; bases outside gene matches: 13. The CDR3 is 19 amino acids. The CDR3 spells CASSVAQRTGGGRADTQYF. In nucleotides, the CDR3 is TGTGCCAGCAGCGTAGCCCAAAGGACAGGGGGCGGTAGGGCAGATACGCAGTATTTT.

This clonotype was observed a handful of times. This chain joins TRBV5-1 and TRBJ2-1; TRBD2 matches 10 bases. The ends lost 2 bases at V and 9 bases at J; junction bases unmatched: 8. The germline V gene encodes CDR1 SGHRS and CDR2 YFSETQ. The CDR3 loop spans 15 amino acids. CDR3 DNA: TGCGCCAGCAGCTTAACTAGCGGGACCCTAGGTGAGCAGTTCTTC. Protein: CASSLTSGTLGEQFF.

The sample holds one count of this clonotype. The chain carries TRBV28 and TRBJ2-3; no clear D. V was pared by 2 bases and J by 6 bases, with 12 bases between. The CDR3 is 14 amino acids. The germline gives CDR1 MDHEN, CDR2 SYDVKM. As DNA, the CDR3 is TGTGCCAGCAGTTTACAGAGGCCCAGGGATACGCAGTATTTT. This translates into CASSLQRPRDTQYF.

As DNA, the CDR3 is TGTGCCAGCAGCGCGATCAATCAGCCCCAGCATTTT. Encoded protein: CASSAINQPQHF. V usage is TRBV7-2 and J usage is TRBJ1-5; D is unresolved. The germline V gene has CDR1 SGHTA and CDR2 FQGNSA. Trimming pared 5 bases from V and 3 bases from J, leaving 5 bases between. This CDR3 is 12 amino acids long.

The sample holds a few counts of this clonotype. The J gene is TRBJ2-2, the V gene TRBV6-1; 9 bases map to TRBD2. Unmatched junction bases numbered 18, after V lost 10 bases and J lost 0 bases. Germline V lookup: CDR1 MNHNS, CDR2 SASEGT. The CDR3 is 19 residues long. CDR3 DNA: TGTGCCACCTCCCCGCGGACTAGCGCCCGGCTCACGAACACCGGGGAGCTGTTTTTT. This sequence encodes CATSPRTSARLTNTGELFF.

The V call is TRBV29-1, the J call TRBJ2-2, with 7 bases lining up with TRBD1. The CDR3 is 15 amino acids. From germline, CDR1 is SQVTM and CDR2 ANQGSEA. J was trimmed by 3 bases and V by 5 bases; bases with no gene match: 9. The chain's CDR3 is CSVSQGVRDTGELFF. CDR3 nucleotide sequence: TGCAGCGTTTCTCAGGGGGTGCGGGACACCGGGGAGCTGTTTTTT.

The chain is built from TRBV5-1 and TRBJ2-7, with D maybe TRBD1 (6 bases). The V and J ends lost 4 bases and 2 bases respectively, with 13 bases between them. Germline assignment: CDR1 SGHRS and CDR2 YFSETQ. This CDR3 has 14 amino acids. The DNA of the CDR3 is TGCGCCAGCAGCATGGACAGTCTAGCCTACGAGCAGTACTTC. Its protein product is CASSMDSLAYEQYF.

The V call is TRBV29-1, the J call TRBJ1-1; TRBD1 aligns across 8 bases. Germline values: CDR1 SQVTM, CDR2 ANQGSEA. CDR3 length: 14 amino acids. The J segment lost 5 bases and the V segment lost 0 bases, leaving 5 bases of the junction unmatched. This CDR3 reads CSVEEAGGRTEAFF. CDR3 sequence (DNA): TGCAGCGTTGAAGAGGCAGGGGGCAGAACTGAAGCTTTCTTT.

The chain couples TRBV20-1 to TRBJ1-2; 9 bases are shared with TRBD1. This CDR3 contains 15 residues. The V gene end was trimmed by 0 bases and the J gene end by 4 bases; junction bases not matched to a gene: 6. In germline, CDR1 is DFQATT, CDR2 SNEGSKA (reference sequence). The CDR3 nucleotides read TGCAGTGCTAGAGATCAGGAGGACAGGGGCTATGGCTACACCTTC. Amino acid sequence: CSARDQEDRGYGYTF.

With respect to this clonotype: The conserved phenylalanine or tryptophan is not found at the CDR3 terminus, so this likely reflects a read error. This chain joins TRBV4-1 and TRBJ2-7, with a tentative D call TRBD1 (6 bases). This CDR3 is built from 15 residues. V lost 1 base, J lost 3 bases, and 13 bases lay in between. Germline V gene lookup returns CDR1 MGHRA and CDR2 YSYEKL. The CDR3 protein is CASSQVHRDNYEQYY. CDR3 DNA sequence: TGCGCCAGCAGCCAAGTCCACAGGGACAACTACGAGCAGTACTAC.

The chain recombines TRBV5-1 with TRBJ2-7; TRBD2 aligns across 7 bases. V lost 5 bases to trimming and J lost 2 bases; unmatched junction nucleotides: 13. This CDR3 is built from 16 residues. Germline loops: CDR1 SGHRS, CDR2 YFSETQ. CDR3 DNA sequence: TGCGCCAGCAGTGCTAACCCGGGAGGCACCGCCTACGAGCAGTACTTC. This codes for CASSANPGGTAYEQYF.